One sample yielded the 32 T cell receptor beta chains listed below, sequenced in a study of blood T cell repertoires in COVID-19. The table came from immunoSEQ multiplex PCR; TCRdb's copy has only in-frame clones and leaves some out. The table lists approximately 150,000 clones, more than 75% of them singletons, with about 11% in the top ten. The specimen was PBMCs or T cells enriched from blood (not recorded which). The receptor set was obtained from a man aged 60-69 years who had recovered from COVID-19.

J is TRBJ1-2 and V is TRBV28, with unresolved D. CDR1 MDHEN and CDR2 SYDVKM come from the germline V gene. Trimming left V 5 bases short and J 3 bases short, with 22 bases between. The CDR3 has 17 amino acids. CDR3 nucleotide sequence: TGTGCCAGCAGTGCCGCGCGGAGTCTGAATCTACACTATGGCTACACCTTC. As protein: CASSAARSLNLHYGYTF.

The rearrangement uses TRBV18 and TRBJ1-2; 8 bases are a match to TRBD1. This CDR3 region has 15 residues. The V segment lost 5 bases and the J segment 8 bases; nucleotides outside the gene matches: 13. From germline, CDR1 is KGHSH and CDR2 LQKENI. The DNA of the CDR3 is TGTGCCAGCTCAGCTGGGGGACAGACAGGGGACGGCTACACCTTC. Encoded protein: CASSAGGQTGDGYTF.

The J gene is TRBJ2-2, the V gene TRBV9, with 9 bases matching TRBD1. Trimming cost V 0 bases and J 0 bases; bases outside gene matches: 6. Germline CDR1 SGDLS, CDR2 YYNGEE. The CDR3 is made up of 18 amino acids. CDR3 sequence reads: CASSVVTGGLSNTGELFF. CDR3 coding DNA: TGTGCCAGCAGCGTAGTTACAGGGGGCTTATCGAACACCGGGGAGCTGTTTTTT.

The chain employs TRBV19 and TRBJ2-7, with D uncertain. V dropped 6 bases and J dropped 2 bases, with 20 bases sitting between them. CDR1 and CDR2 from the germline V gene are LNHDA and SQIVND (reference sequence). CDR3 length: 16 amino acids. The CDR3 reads CASSSLPQALTYEQYF. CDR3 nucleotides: TGTGCCAGTAGCTCTCTCCCCCAGGCCCTAACCTACGAGCAGTACTTC.

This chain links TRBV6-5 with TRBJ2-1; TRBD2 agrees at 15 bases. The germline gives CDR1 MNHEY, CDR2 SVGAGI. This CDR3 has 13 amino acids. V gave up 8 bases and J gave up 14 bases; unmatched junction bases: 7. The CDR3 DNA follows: TGTGCCAGCTACGGGACTAGCGGGAGGATTAAGTTCTTC. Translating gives CASYGTSGRIKFF.

The CDR3: CASRDSPLGTEAFF. CDR3 sequence (DNA): TGTGCCAGCAGGGACAGCCCTTTGGGCACTGAAGCTTTCTTT. The chain couples TRBV6-5 to TRBJ1-1; weak D call: TRBD1 (6 bases). Trimming took 6 bases from V and 4 from J, leaving 15 bases between them. Germline CDR1 MNHEY, CDR2 SVGAGI. The CDR3 is made up of 14 amino acids.

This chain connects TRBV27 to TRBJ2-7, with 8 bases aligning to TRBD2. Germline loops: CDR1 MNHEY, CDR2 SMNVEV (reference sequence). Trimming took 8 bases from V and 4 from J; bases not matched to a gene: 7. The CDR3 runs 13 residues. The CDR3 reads CASARGGAYEQYF. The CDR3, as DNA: TGTGCCAGCGCCCGGGGGGGGGCTTACGAGCAGTACTTC.

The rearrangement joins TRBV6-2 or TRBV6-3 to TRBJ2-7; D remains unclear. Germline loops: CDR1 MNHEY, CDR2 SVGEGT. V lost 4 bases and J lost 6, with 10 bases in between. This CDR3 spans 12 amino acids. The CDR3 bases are TGTGCCAGCAGTTTACAGTTAAGCGAGCAGTACTTC. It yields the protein CASSLQLSEQYF.

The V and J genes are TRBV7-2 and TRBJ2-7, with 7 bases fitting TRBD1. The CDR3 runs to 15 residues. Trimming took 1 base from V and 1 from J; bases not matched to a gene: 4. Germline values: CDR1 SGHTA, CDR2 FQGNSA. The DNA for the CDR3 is TGTGCCAGCAGCTTAGATTACAGGGGATCCTACGAGCAGTACTTC. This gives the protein CASSLDYRGSYEQYF.

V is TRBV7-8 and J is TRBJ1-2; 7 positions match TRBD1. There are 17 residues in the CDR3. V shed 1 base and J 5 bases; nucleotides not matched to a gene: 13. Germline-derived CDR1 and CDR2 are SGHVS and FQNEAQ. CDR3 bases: TGTGCCAGCAGCTTAGGATCCTACAGGGGTCGGTATTATGGCTACACCTTC. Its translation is CASSLGSYRGRYYGYTF.

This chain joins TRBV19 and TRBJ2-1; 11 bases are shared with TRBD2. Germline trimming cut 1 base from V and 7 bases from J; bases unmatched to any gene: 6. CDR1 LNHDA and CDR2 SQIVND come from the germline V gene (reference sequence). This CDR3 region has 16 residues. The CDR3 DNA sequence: TGTGCCAGTAGTATAGTAACCGGGACTAGCGGTAATGAGCAGTTCTTC. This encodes CASSIVTGTSGNEQFF.

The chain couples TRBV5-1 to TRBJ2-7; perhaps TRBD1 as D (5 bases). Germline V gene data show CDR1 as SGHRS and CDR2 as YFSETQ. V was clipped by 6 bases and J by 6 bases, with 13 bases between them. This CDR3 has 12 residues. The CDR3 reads CASKGPSLEQYF. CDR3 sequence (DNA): TGCGCCAGCAAGGGGCCTTCCCTCGAGCAGTACTTC.

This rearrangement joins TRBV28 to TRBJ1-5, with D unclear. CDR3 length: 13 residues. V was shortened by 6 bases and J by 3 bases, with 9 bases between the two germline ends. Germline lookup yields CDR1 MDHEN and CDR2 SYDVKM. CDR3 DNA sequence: TGTGCCAGCAGCGAACTGAACAATCAGCCCCAGCATTTT. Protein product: CASSELNNQPQHF. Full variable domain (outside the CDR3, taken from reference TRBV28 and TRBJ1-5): DVKVTQSSRYLVKRTGEKVFLECVQDMDHENMFWYRQDPGLGLRLIYFSYDVKMKEKGDIPEGYSVSREKKERFSLILESASTNQTSMYLCASSELNNQPQHFGDGTRLSIL.

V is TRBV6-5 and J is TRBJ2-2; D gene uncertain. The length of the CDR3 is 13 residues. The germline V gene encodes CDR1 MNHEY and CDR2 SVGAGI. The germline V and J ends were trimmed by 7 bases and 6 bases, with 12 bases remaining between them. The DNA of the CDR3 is TGTGCCAGCACTCCACTCTTGTCCGGGGAGCTGTTTTTT. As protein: CASTPLLSGELFF.

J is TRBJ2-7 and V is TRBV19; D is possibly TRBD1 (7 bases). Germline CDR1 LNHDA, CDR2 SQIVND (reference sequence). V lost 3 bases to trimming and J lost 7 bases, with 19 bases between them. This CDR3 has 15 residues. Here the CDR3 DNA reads TGTGCCAGTAGTATCAGGGGACAGTGGCGGGATGAGCAGTACTTC. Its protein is CASSIRGQWRDEQYF.

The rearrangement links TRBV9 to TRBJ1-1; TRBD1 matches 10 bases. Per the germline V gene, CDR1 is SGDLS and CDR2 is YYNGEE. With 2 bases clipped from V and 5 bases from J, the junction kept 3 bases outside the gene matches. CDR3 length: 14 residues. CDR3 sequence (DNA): TGTGCCAGCAGCGTGACAGGGGGCCGAACTGAAGCTTTCTTT. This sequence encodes CASSVTGGRTEAFF.

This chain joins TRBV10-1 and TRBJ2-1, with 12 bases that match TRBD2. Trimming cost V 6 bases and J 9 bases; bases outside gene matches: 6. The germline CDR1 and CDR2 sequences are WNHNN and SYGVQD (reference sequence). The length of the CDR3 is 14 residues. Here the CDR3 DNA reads TGCGCCAGCAGCGCTACTAGCGGGGGGCTTGAGCAGTTCTTC. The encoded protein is CASSATSGGLEQFF.

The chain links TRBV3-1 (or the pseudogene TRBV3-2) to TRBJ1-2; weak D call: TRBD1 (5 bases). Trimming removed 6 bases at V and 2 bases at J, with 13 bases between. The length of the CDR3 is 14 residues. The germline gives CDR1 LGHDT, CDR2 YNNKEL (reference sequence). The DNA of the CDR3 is TGTGCCAGCAGGCATCAGGGTAACAACTATGGCTACACCTTC. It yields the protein CASRHQGNNYGYTF.

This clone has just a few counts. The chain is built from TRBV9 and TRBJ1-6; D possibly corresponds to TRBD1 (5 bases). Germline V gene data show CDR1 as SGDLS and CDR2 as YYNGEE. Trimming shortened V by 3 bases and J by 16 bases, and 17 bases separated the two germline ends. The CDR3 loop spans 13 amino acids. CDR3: CASSAQPWGTLHF. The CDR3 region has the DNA TGTGCCAGCAGCGCCCAGCCTTGGGGCACTCTCCACTTT.

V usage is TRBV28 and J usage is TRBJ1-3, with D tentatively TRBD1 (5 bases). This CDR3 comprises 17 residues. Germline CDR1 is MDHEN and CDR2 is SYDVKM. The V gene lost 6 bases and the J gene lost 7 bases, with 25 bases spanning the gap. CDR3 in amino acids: CASRLGGGRGMRNTIYF. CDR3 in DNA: TGTGCCAGCAGGTTAGGCGGGGGAAGAGGTATGAGGAACACCATATATTTT.

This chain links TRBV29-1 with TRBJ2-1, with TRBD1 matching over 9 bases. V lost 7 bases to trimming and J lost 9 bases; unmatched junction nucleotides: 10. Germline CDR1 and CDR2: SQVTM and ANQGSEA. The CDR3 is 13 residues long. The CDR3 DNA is TGCAGCGCCCCGGGACAGGGAGTCTCTGAGCAGTTCTTC. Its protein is CSAPGQGVSEQFF.

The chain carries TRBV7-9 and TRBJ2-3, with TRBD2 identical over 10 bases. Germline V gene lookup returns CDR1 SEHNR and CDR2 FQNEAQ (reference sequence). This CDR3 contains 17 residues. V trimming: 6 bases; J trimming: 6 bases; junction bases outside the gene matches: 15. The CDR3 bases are TGTGCCAGCAGACTAGGAGTGGGAGCGGGAGGGCATGATACGCAGTATTTT. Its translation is CASRLGVGAGGHDTQYF.

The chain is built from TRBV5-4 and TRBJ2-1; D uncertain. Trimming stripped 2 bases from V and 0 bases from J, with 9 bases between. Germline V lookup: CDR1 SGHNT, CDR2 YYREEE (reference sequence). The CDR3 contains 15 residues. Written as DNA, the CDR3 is TGTGCCAGCAGCTTAACTCCTGGCTCCTACAATGAGCAGTTCTTC. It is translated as CASSLTPGSYNEQFF.

As DNA, the CDR3 is TGTGCCAGCAGCTTGACCGGGACTAGCGGGAGGGCCTTCTACAATGAGCAGTTCTTC. Translating gives CASSLTGTSGRAFYNEQFF. The chain links TRBV7-3 to TRBJ2-1; 16 bases map to TRBD2. J was trimmed by 3 bases and V by 3 bases; bases with no gene match: 8. This CDR3 contains 19 residues. Per the germline V gene, CDR1 is SGHTA and CDR2 is FQGTGA. Full variable domain (missing parts from reference TRBV7-3 and TRBJ2-1): GAGVSQTPSNKVTEKGKYVELRCDPISGHTALYWYRQSLGQGPEFLIYFQGTGAADDSGLPNDRFFAVRPEGSVSTLKIQRTERGDSAVYLCASSLTGTSGRAFYNEQFFGPGTRLTVL.

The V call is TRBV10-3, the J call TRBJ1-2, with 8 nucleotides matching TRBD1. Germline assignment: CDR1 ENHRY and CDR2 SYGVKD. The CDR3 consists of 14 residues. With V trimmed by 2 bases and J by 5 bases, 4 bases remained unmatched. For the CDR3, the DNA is TGTGCCATCAGTGAGGGGGACAGGTGGTATGGCTACACCTTC. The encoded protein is CAISEGDRWYGYTF.

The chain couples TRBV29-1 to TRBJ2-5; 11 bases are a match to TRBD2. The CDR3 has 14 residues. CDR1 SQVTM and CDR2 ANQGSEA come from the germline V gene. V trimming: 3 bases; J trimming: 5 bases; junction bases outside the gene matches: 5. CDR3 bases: TGCAGCGTTGAGATAGCGGGGGGGCCCGAGACCCAGTACTTC. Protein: CSVEIAGGPETQYF.

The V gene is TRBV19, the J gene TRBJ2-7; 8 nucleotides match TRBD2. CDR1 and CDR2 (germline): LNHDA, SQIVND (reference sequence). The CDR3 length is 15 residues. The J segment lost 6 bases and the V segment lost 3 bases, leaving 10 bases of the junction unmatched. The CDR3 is CASSIAGGQPREQYF. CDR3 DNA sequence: TGTGCCAGTAGTATTGCGGGGGGCCAACCTCGCGAGCAGTACTTC.

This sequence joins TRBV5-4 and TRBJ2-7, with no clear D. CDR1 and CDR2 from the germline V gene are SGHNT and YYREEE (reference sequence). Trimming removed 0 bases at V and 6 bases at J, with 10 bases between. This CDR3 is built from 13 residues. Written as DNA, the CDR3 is TGTGCCAGCAGCTTGGCCTTAGTATCCGAGCAGTACTTC. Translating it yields CASSLALVSEQYF. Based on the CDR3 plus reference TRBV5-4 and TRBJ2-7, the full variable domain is ETGVTQSPTHLIKTRGQQVTLRCSSQSGHNTVSWYQQALGQGPQFIFQYYREEENGRGNFPPRFSGLQFPNYSSELNVNALELDDSALYLCASSLALVSEQYFGPGTRLTVT.

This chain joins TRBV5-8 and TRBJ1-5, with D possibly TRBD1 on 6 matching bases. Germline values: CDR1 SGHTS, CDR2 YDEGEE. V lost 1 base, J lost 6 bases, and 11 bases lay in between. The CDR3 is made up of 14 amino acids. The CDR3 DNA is TGTGCCAGCAGCTTGCCAGGGGCGGGTCAGCCCCAGCATTTT. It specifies CASSLPGAGQPQHF.

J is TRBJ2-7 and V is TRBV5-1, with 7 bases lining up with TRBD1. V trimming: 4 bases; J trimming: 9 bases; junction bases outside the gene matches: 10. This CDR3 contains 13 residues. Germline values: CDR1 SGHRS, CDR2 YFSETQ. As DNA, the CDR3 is TGCGCCAGCAGCCTCCCAGGACAGGTTCGGCAGTACTTC. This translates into CASSLPGQVRQYF. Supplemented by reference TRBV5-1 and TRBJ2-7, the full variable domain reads KAGVTQTPRYLIKTRGQQVTLSCSPISGHRSVSWYQQTPGQGLQFLFEYFSETQRNKGNFPGRFSGRQFSNSRSEMNVSTLELGDSALYLCASSLPGQVRQYFGPGTRLTVT.

This CDR3 is CASQLRLGQGVQPQHF. The CDR3 DNA follows: TGTGCCAGCCAGTTAAGATTGGGACAGGGGGTTCAGCCCCAGCATTTT. The chain joins TRBV6-6 to TRBJ1-5; 11 bases agree with TRBD1. The CDR3 totals 16 residues. Germline V gene lookup returns CDR1 MNHNY and CDR2 SVGAGI (reference sequence). V lost 8 bases to trimming and J lost 6 bases; unmatched junction nucleotides: 12.

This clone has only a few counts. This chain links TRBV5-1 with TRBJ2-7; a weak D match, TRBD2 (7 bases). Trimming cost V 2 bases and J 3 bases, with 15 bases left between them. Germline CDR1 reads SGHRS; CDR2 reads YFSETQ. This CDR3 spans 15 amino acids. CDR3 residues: CASSFGGGKFYEQYF. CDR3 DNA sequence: TGCGCCAGCAGCTTCGGCGGGGGCAAGTTCTACGAGCAGTACTTC. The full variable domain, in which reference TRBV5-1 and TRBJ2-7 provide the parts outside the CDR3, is KAGVTQTPRYLIKTRGQQVTLSCSPISGHRSVSWYQQTPGQGLQFLFEYFSETQRNKGNFPGRFSGRQFSNSRSEMNVSTLELGDSALYLCASSFGGGKFYEQYFGPGTRLTVT.